This TCR beta chain was sequenced during a study of blood T cell repertoires in COVID-19. Overall study: PBMCs, B-cell-depleted T cells, or T cells provided the cDNA or gDNA that made up the material.

V lost 0 bases to trimming and J lost 0 bases, with 8 bases between them. The CDR3 totals 15 residues. Germline CDR1 and CDR2: KGHSH and LQKENI. TCRdb's copy holds only in-frame clones and misses some; the assay was immunoSEQ multiplex PCR. Here the sample spans hundreds of thousands of clones, 65% to 90% being singletons. This clone was seen just once. This chain uses TRBV18 with TRBJ1-2; D call uncertain. The source material was peripheral blood. The receptor was derived from a human donor in a cohort sampled during active COVID-19. This CDR3 reads CASSPPSRANYGYTF. The CDR3 DNA reads TGTGCCAGCTCACCACCTTCCCGAGCTAACTATGGCTACACCTTC.